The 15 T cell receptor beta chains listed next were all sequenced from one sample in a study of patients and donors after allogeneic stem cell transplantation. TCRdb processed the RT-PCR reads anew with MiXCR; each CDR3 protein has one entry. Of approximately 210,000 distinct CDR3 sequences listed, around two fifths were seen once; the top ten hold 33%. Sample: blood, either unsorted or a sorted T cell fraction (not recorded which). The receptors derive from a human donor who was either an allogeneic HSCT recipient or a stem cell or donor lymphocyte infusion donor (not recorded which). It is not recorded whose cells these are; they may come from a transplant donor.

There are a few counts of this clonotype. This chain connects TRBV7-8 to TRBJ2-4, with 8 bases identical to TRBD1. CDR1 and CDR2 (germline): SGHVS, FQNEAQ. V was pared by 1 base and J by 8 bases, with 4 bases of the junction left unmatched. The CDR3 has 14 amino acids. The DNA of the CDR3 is TGTGCCAGCAGCTTAGGGACAGGGCTGGACATTCAGTACTTC. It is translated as CASSLGTGLDIQYF.

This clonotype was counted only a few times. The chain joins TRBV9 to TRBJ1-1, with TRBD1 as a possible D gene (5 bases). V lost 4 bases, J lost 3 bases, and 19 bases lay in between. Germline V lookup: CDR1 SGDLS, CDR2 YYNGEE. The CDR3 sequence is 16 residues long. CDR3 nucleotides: TGTGCCAGCAGCTTCCACGGGGGTCTGTTGGACACTGAAGCTTTCTTT. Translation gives CASSFHGGLLDTEAFF.

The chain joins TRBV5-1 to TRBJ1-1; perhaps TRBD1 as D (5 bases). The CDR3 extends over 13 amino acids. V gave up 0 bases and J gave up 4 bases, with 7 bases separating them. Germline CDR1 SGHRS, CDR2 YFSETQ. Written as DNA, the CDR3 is TGCGCCAGCAGCTTGGACAGGCCCACTGAAGCTTTCTTT. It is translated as CASSLDRPTEAFF.

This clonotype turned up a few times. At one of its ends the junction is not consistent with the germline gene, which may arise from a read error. This CDR3 reads CASSQGLAAYNEQFF. As DNA, the CDR3 is TGTGCCAGCAGTCAGGGACTAGCGGCATACAATGAGCAGTTCTTC. The rearrangement uses TRBV4-3 and TRBJ2-1; the match to TRBD2 covers 11 bases. CDR1 LGHNA and CDR2 YSLEER come from the germline V gene. This CDR3 is built from 15 residues.

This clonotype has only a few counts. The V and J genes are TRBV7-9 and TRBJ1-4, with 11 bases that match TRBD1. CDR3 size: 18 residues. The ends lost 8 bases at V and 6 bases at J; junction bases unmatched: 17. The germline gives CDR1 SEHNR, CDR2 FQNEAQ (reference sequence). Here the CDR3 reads CASPFGDRGTTGDEKLFF. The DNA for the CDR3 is TGTGCCAGCCCCTTCGGGGACAGGGGGACTACTGGGGATGAAAAACTGTTTTTT.

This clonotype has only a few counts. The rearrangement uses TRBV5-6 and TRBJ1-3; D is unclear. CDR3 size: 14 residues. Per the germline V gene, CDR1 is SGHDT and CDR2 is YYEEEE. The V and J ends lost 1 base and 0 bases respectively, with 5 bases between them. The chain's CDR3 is CASSLLYSGNTIYF. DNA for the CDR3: TGTGCCAGCAGCTTGCTCTACTCTGGAAACACCATATATTTT. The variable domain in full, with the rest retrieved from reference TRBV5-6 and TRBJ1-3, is DAGVTQSPTHLIKTRGQQVTLRCSPKSGHDTVSWYQQALGQGPQFIFQYYEEEERQRGNFPDRFSGHQFPNYSSELNVNALLLGDSALYLCASSLLYSGNTIYFGEGSWLTVV.

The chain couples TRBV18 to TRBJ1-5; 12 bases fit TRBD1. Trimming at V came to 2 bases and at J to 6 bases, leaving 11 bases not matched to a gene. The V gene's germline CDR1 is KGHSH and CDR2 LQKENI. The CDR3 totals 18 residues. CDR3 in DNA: TGTGCCAGCTCACCAACCGGGACAGGGGGCACGGGCGGTCAGCCCCAGCATTTT. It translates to CASSPTGTGGTGGQPQHF.

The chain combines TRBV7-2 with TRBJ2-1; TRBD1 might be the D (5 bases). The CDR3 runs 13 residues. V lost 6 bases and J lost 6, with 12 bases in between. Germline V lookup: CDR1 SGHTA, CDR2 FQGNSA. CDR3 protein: CASRYRQGNEQFF. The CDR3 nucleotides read TGTGCCAGCAGGTACCGGCAGGGCAATGAGCAGTTCTTC. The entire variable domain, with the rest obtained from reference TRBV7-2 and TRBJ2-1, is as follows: GAGVSQSPSNKVTEKGKDVELRCDPISGHTALYWYRQSLGQGLEFLIYFQGNSAPDKSGLPSDRFSAERTGGSVSTLTIQRTQQEDSAVYLCASRYRQGNEQFFGPGTRLTVL.

The CDR3 bases are TGTGCCAGCAGCACCCACCCAACTCGTGAAAAACTGTTTTTT. This sequence encodes CASSTHPTREKLFF. This chain joins TRBV6-6 and TRBJ1-4; unclear D gene. The germline V and J ends were trimmed by 6 bases and 7 bases, with 15 bases remaining between them. The CDR3 length is 14 residues. CDR1 MNHNY and CDR2 SVGAGI come from the germline V gene (reference sequence).

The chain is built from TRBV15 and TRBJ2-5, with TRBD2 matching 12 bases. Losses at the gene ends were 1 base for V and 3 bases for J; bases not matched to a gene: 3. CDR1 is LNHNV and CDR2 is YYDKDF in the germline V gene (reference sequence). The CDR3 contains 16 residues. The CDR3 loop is CATSRGLAGEEETQYF. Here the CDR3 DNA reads TGTGCCACCAGCAGAGGACTAGCGGGAGAAGAAGAGACCCAGTACTTC.

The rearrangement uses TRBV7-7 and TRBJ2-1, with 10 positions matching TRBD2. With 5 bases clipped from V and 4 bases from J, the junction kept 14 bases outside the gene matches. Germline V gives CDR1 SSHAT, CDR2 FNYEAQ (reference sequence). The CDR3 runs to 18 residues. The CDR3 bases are TGTGCCAGCAGCGCACTAGCGGGAATTAGGGGACCTTACAATGAGCAGTTCTTC. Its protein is CASSALAGIRGPYNEQFF.

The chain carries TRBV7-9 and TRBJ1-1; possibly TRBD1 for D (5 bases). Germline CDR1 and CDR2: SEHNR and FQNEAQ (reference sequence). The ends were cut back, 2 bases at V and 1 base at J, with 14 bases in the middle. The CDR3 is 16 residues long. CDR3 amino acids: CASSLISERGNTEAFF. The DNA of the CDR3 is TGTGCCAGCAGCTTAATCTCGGAGAGGGGGAACACTGAAGCTTTCTTT.

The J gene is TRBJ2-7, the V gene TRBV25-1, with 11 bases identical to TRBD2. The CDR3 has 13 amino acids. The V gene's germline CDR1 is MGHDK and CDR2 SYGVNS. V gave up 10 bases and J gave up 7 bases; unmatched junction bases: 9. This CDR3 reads CATLAGGQGEQYF. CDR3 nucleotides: TGTGCCACCTTAGCGGGAGGGCAGGGAGAGCAGTACTTC.

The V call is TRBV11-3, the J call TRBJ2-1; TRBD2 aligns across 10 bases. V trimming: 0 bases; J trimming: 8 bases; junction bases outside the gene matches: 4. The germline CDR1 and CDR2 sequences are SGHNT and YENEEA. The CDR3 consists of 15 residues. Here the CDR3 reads CASSLEAGGPYEQFF. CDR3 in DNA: TGTGCCAGCAGCTTAGAAGCGGGAGGGCCATATGAGCAGTTCTTC. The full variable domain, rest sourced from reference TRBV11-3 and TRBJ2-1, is EAGVVQSPRYKIIEKKQPVAFWCNPISGHNTLYWYLQNLGQGPELLIRYENEEAVDDSQLPKDRFSAERLKGVDSTLKIQPAELGDSAVYLCASSLEAGGPYEQFFGPGTRLTVL.

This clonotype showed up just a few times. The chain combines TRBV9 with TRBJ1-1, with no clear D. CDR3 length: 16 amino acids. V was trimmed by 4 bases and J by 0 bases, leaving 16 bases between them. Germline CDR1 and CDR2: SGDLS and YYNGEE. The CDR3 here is CASSSSPNPMNTEAFF. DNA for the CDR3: TGTGCCAGCAGCTCCTCCCCGAACCCCATGAACACTGAAGCTTTCTTT.